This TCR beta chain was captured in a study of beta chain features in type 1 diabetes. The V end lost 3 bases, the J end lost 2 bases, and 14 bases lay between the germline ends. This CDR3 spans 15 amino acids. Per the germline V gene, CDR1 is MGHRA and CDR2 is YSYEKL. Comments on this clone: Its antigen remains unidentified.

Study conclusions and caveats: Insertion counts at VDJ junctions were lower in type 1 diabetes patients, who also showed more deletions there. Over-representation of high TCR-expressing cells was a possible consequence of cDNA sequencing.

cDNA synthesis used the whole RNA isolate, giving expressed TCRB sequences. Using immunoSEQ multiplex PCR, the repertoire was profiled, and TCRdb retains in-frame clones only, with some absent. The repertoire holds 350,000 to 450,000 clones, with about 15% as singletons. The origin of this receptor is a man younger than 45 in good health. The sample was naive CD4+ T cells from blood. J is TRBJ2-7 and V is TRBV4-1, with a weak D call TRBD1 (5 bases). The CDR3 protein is CASSQTMTVTYEQYF. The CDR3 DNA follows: TGCGCCAGCAGCCAGACCATGACAGTGACCTACGAGCAGTACTTC.